This record looks at one TCR beta chain sequence and its context. Using immunoSEQ multiplex PCR, the repertoire was profiled, and TCRdb retains in-frame clones only, with some absent. The repertoire holds 95,000 to 110,000 clones, with roughly nine tenths as singletons. With 5 bases clipped from V and 4 bases from J, the junction kept 7 bases outside the gene matches. The CDR3 length is 15 residues. Per germline, CDR1 LNHDA and CDR2 SQIVND (reference sequence). The entry originates in a study of T cell responses to AZD1222 COVID-19 vaccine. The sequenced sample was peripheral blood, obtained on day 0 of AZD1222 vaccination. The chain employs TRBV19 and TRBJ1-4; 7 bases are a match to TRBD1. The sequence came from an adult in good health. The CDR3 reads CASSSTGEGNEKLFF. As DNA, the CDR3 is TGTGCCAGTAGTTCCACAGGGGAGGGTAATGAAAAACTGTTTTTT.